This is a list of T cell receptor beta chains from one sample in a study of blood T cell repertoires in COVID-19. TCRdb's table, derived via immunoSEQ multiplex PCR, lists solely in-frame clones and lacks some. The repertoire consists of approximately 130,000 clones, with roughly 79% occurring once and the leading ten covering about 25%. Sequenced material: peripheral blood. These receptors all stem from a human donor in a cohort sampled during active COVID-19. The CDR3 runs from the conserved cysteine through the conserved F or W. The order of the fields is D gene, V gene, J gene, CDR3 length, CDR3 DNA, CDR3 protein. A D gene is named only where the DNA matches it firmly.

D gene: NA; V gene: TRBV3-1/TRBV3-2; J gene: TRBJ1-6; CDR3 length: 17; CDR3 DNA: TGTGCCAGCAGCCAAGATGCACTTGGGAGATTAAATTCACCCCTCCACTTT; CDR3 protein: CASSQDALGRLNSPLHF
D gene: NA; V gene: TRBV28; J gene: TRBJ2-7; CDR3 length: 13; CDR3 DNA: TGTGCAAGCTGGGACAAATACTCCTACGAGCAGTACTTC; CDR3 protein: CASWDKYSYEQYF
D gene: NA; V gene: TRBV19; J gene: TRBJ1-5; CDR3 length: 17; CDR3 DNA: TGTGCCAGTAGTATACCCGGTGCCGGGGGTAGGTTTCAGCCCCAGCATTTT; CDR3 protein: CASSIPGAGGRFQPQHF
D gene: TRBD1; V gene: TRBV4-1; J gene: TRBJ1-1; CDR3 length: 17; CDR3 DNA: TGCGCCAGCAGCCACCCATTACCGAGGGGGCGCGGAACTGAAGCTTTCTTT; CDR3 protein: CASSHPLPRGRGTEAFF
D gene: NA; V gene: TRBV19; J gene: TRBJ2-5; CDR3 length: 13; CDR3 DNA: TGTGCCAGTAGTACCTACCCACAAGAGACCCAGTACTTC; CDR3 protein: CASSTYPQETQYF
D gene: NA; V gene: TRBV7-6; J gene: TRBJ2-1; CDR3 length: 14; CDR3 DNA: TGTGCCAGCAGCTTATACACCACATACAATGAGCAGTTCTTC; CDR3 protein: CASSLYTTYNEQFF
D gene: TRBD2; V gene: TRBV7-6; J gene: TRBJ2-3; CDR3 length: 15; CDR3 DNA: TGTGCCAGCAGCTTAATAGCGGGGGGCACAGATACGCAGTATTTT; CDR3 protein: CASSLIAGGTDTQYF
D gene: TRBD1; V gene: TRBV7-8; J gene: TRBJ2-7; CDR3 length: 19; CDR3 DNA: TGTGCCAGCAGCACCAGCCGGGACAGGACAACGAAAAAAGTCTACGAGCAGTACTTC; CDR3 protein: CASSTSRDRTTKKVYEQYF
D gene: NA; V gene: TRBV6-6; J gene: TRBJ1-5; CDR3 length: 13; CDR3 DNA: TGTGCCAGTTCGGCAGGATTCAATCAGCCCCAGCATTTT; CDR3 protein: CASSAGFNQPQHF
D gene: TRBD2; V gene: TRBV5-1; J gene: TRBJ2-7; CDR3 length: 16; CDR3 DNA: TGCGCCAGCAGCCGGGCGCCGGGACTAGCGGGCTACGAGCAGTACTTC; CDR3 protein: CASSRAPGLAGYEQYF
D gene: NA; V gene: TRBV7-9; J gene: TRBJ1-2; CDR3 length: 15; CDR3 DNA: TGTGCCAGCAGCCAATGGGACTCGAGTCAGGTTATCGACACCTTC; CDR3 protein: CASSQWDSSQVIDTF
D gene: NA; V gene: TRBV12-3/TRBV12-4; J gene: TRBJ2-4; CDR3 length: 13; CDR3 DNA: TGTGCCAGCAGTTTTGGAGGGGCAAACATTCAGTACTTC; CDR3 protein: CASSFGGANIQYF
D gene: NA; V gene: TRBV6-1; J gene: TRBJ2-3; CDR3 length: 15; CDR3 DNA: TGTGCCAGCAGTGAGCAGGGTCCAACTATCAATACGCAGTATTTT; CDR3 protein: CASSEQGPTINTQYF
D gene: NA; V gene: TRBV12-3/TRBV12-4; J gene: TRBJ1-5; CDR3 length: 13; CDR3 DNA: TGTGCCAGCAGTTTTGAAAGCTATCAGCCCCAGCATTTT; CDR3 protein: CASSFESYQPQHF
D gene: NA; V gene: TRBV3-1/TRBV3-2; J gene: TRBJ2-1; CDR3 length: 14; CDR3 DNA: TGTGCCAGCAGCCAAGTTAGAAAGGCGGATGAGCAGTTCTTC; CDR3 protein: CASSQVRKADEQFF
D gene: NA; V gene: TRBV5-1; J gene: TRBJ1-4; CDR3 length: 14; CDR3 DNA: TGCGCCAGCAGCTTGAGGCAACAGAATGAAAAACTGTTTTTT; CDR3 protein: CASSLRQQNEKLFF
D gene: NA; V gene: TRBV10-3; J gene: TRBJ1-2; CDR3 length: 12; CDR3 DNA: TGTGCCATCAGTGACCGGGTTTATGGCTACACCTTC; CDR3 protein: CAISDRVYGYTF
D gene: NA; V gene: TRBV4-3; J gene: TRBJ1-5; CDR3 length: 15; CDR3 DNA: TGCGCCAGCAGCCCGGGACACCGTAGCAATCAGCCCCAGCATTTT; CDR3 protein: CASSPGHRSNQPQHF
D gene: NA; V gene: TRBV4-3; J gene: TRBJ1-3; CDR3 length: 15; CDR3 DNA: TGCGCCAGCAGCCAAGAGTGGGCAGGGGGAAACACCATATATTTT; CDR3 protein: CASSQEWAGGNTIYF
D gene: NA; V gene: TRBV20-1; J gene: TRBJ2-3; CDR3 length: 12; CDR3 DNA: TGCAGTGCTAGTCCCGGCACAGATACGCAGTATTTT; CDR3 protein: CSASPGTDTQYF
D gene: NA; V gene: TRBV2; J gene: TRBJ1-5; CDR3 length: 14; CDR3 DNA: TGTGCCAGCAGTGGCGACAGCCGCCATCAGCCCCAGCATTTT; CDR3 protein: CASSGDSRHQPQHF
D gene: TRBD1; V gene: TRBV28; J gene: TRBJ2-2; CDR3 length: 16; CDR3 DNA: TGTGCCAGTGATACCCGGGACAGAGATCTCACCGGGGAGCTGTTTTTT; CDR3 protein: CASDTRDRDLTGELFF
D gene: NA; V gene: TRBV14; J gene: TRBJ1-1; CDR3 length: 13; CDR3 DNA: TGTGCCAGCAGCCAAAGTGAGCTCACTGAAGCTTTCTTT; CDR3 protein: CASSQSELTEAFF
D gene: NA; V gene: TRBV3-1/TRBV3-2; J gene: TRBJ1-4; CDR3 length: 12; CDR3 DNA: TGTGCCAGCAGCCAAGATCTACAGAGGGTGTTTTTT; CDR3 protein: CASSQDLQRVFF
D gene: NA; V gene: TRBV6-2/TRBV6-3; J gene: TRBJ1-6; CDR3 length: 14; CDR3 DNA: TGTGCCAGCAGTTCGAGGGAGTGGACTTCACCCCTCCACTTT; CDR3 protein: CASSSREWTSPLHF
D gene: NA; V gene: TRBV4-1; J gene: TRBJ2-5; CDR3 length: 14; CDR3 DNA: TGCGCCAGCAGCCAAGAAAGCTACCAAGAGACCCAGTACTTC; CDR3 protein: CASSQESYQETQYF
D gene: NA; V gene: TRBV19; J gene: TRBJ1-2; CDR3 length: 13; CDR3 DNA: TGTGCCAGTAGTATGGGCACCCGCTATGGCTACACCTTC; CDR3 protein: CASSMGTRYGYTF
D gene: NA; V gene: TRBV28; J gene: TRBJ2-7; CDR3 length: 16; CDR3 DNA: TGTGCCAGCAGTCCCGGATCTAGCGCACCCTCTGGCGAGCAGTACTTC; CDR3 protein: CASSPGSSAPSGEQYF
D gene: TRBD1; V gene: TRBV4-2; J gene: TRBJ2-3; CDR3 length: 16; CDR3 DNA: TGTGCCAGCAGCCAAACCCGGGACAGGGGCACAGATACGCAGTATTTT; CDR3 protein: CASSQTRDRGTDTQYF
D gene: TRBD1; V gene: TRBV28; J gene: TRBJ1-1; CDR3 length: 14; CDR3 DNA: TGTGCCAGCAGTTTTCCCACACAGGGGGTTGAAGCTTTCTTT; CDR3 protein: CASSFPTQGVEAFF